The 18 T cell receptor beta chains below were found in one sample sequenced in a study of T cell responses to AZD1222 COVID-19 vaccine. The data were produced by immunoSEQ multiplex PCR, yet TCRdb's version contains in-frame clones alone and is incomplete. The sample carries about 66,000 clones, roughly nine tenths recorded once. This specimen consisted of peripheral blood, obtained on day 0 of AZD1222 vaccination. The receptors were sampled from an adult in good health.

J is TRBJ2-7 and V is TRBV7-8; D remains unclear. The CDR3 sequence is 17 residues long. V lost 1 base and J 2 bases, leaving 18 bases between the germline ends. In germline, CDR1 is SGHVS, CDR2 FQNEAQ. The CDR3 protein is CASSLGVGQAVTYEQYF. The CDR3 coding sequence is TGTGCCAGCAGCTTAGGAGTTGGGCAGGCGGTTACCTACGAGCAGTACTTC.

This clone is deemed medium-sized (0.01 to 0.1%). V gene TRBV4-1 combines with J gene TRBJ2-3, with TRBD2 identical over 11 bases. The V and J ends lost 0 bases and 2 bases, in that order; junction bases with no gene match: 7. The CDR3 spans 18 residues. Germline-derived CDR1 and CDR2 are MGHRA and YSYEKL. The CDR3 bases are TGCGCCAGCAGCCAAGAACCGGGGACTAGCGGTCCCACAGATACGCAGTATTTT. Translating it yields CASSQEPGTSGPTDTQYF.

J is TRBJ1-2 and V is TRBV5-4, with TRBD1 matching 8 bases. CDR3 length: 14 residues. Germline V gene data show CDR1 as SGHNT and CDR2 as YYREEE (reference sequence). J was trimmed by 4 bases and V by 4 bases; bases with no gene match: 6. The CDR3, as DNA: TGTGCCAGCAGCCGCCCGACAGGGGCCTATGGCTACACCTTC. Its translation: CASSRPTGAYGYTF.

The gene calls are TRBV5-4 and TRBJ2-7; 10 bases map to TRBD2. This CDR3 comprises 14 residues. Losses at the gene ends were 4 bases for V and 5 bases for J; bases not matched to a gene: 6. Germline V gives CDR1 SGHNT, CDR2 YYREEE (reference sequence). The CDR3 region has the DNA TGTGCCAGCAGCGAGCGGGGGGGCCCGAACGAGCAGTACTTC. Protein: CASSERGGPNEQYF.

The gene calls are TRBV7-2 and TRBJ2-1, with a possible D match to TRBD1 (6 bases). Germline V CDR1 and CDR2: SGHTA, FQGNSA. CDR3 length equals 13 residues. The ends were cut back, 5 bases at V and 8 bases at J, with 13 bases in the middle. The CDR3 nucleotides read TGTGCCAGCAGCCCTCAGGGGCTCGATGAGCAGTTCTTC. Translating it yields CASSPQGLDEQFF.

The rearrangement joins TRBV28 to TRBJ2-1, with TRBD2 matching over 10 bases. The CDR3 runs 15 residues. Germline CDR1 MDHEN, CDR2 SYDVKM. V lost 4 bases, J lost 0 bases, and 0 bases stayed unmatched. The CDR3 sequence: CASSSSGSSYNEQFF. The CDR3 bases are TGTGCCAGCAGTTCTAGCGGGAGCTCCTACAATGAGCAGTTCTTC.

The chain employs TRBV11-3 and TRBJ1-1; TRBD1 agrees at 7 bases. With 2 bases clipped from V and 0 bases from J, the junction kept 3 bases outside the gene matches. Germline lookup yields CDR1 SGHNT and CDR2 YENEEA. The CDR3 spans 15 residues. CDR3 in amino acids: CASSLRTGLNTEAFF. The CDR3 nucleotides are TGTGCCAGCAGCTTACGGACAGGATTGAACACTGAAGCTTTCTTT.

This clone was seen a few times. The chain joins TRBV28 to TRBJ2-3; D tentatively fits TRBD1 or TRBD2 (5 bases each). CDR1 is MDHEN, CDR2 SYDVKM, per germline. This CDR3 contains 14 residues. V shed 6 bases and J shed 1 base, with 11 bases lying between them. Here the CDR3 reads CASRLTGRTDTQYF. The CDR3 DNA reads as TGTGCCAGCAGACTCACGGGGCGCACAGATACGCAGTATTTT.

The chain carries TRBV5-1 and TRBJ2-2, with unresolved D. The CDR3 runs to 14 residues. Trimming stripped 1 base from V and 0 bases from J, with 4 bases between. Germline CDR1 SGHRS, CDR2 YFSETQ. The chain's CDR3 is CASSLQANTGELFF. The CDR3 bases are TGCGCCAGCAGCTTGCAGGCGAACACCGGGGAGCTGTTTTTT.

This sequence joins TRBV9 and TRBJ1-2; D gene ambiguous. The length of the CDR3 is 16 residues. Germline values: CDR1 SGDLS, CDR2 YYNGEE. V was trimmed by 4 bases and J by 8 bases, leaving 24 bases between them. CDR3 region: CASSTLGRTGPGGYTF. The DNA for the CDR3 is TGTGCCAGCAGCACTCTCGGGAGGACCGGGCCGGGAGGCTACACCTTC.

The chain links TRBV2 to TRBJ2-7; the match to TRBD2 covers 12 bases. The ends lost 4 bases at V and 5 bases at J; junction bases unmatched: 3. The CDR3 runs 14 residues. Looked up from germline, CDR1 is SNHLY and CDR2 is FYNNEI. CDR3 nucleotides: TGTGCCAGCAGTGGGTCTAGCGGGAGGGACGAGCAGTACTTC. Translation gives CASSGSSGRDEQYF.

This chain joins TRBV10-3 and TRBJ2-3; 7 bases fit TRBD2. The CDR3 runs 15 residues. Germline lookup yields CDR1 ENHRY and CDR2 SYGVKD. The ends lost 5 bases at V and 1 base at J; junction bases unmatched: 6. Written as DNA, the CDR3 is TGTGCCATCAGTCGGGGGGATTTGGGCACAGATACGCAGTATTTT. It translates to CAISRGDLGTDTQYF.

This clone appeared once. This chain connects TRBV5-4 to TRBJ2-6; weak D call: TRBD2 (6 bases). This CDR3 has 16 residues. The V gene lost 5 bases and the J gene lost 4 bases, with 16 bases spanning the gap. Germline V CDR1 and CDR2: SGHNT, YYREEE (reference sequence). The CDR3 DNA is TGTGCCAGCAGGCCAGCAGGAGGGGTCGGGGCCAACGTCCTGACTTTC. Residues: CASRPAGGVGANVLTF.

The V gene is TRBV19, the J gene TRBJ1-2; 12 nucleotides align to TRBD1. V lost 3 bases, J lost 8 bases, and 4 bases stayed unmatched. Germline V gene lookup returns CDR1 LNHDA and CDR2 SQIVND (reference sequence). The CDR3 is made up of 14 amino acids. The CDR3 sequence is CASSMGQGAEGYTF. In DNA, the CDR3 is TGTGCCAGTAGTATGGGACAGGGGGCGGAAGGCTACACCTTC.

The table lists this clone with a count of one. This sequence joins TRBV7-9 and TRBJ2-1; 11 positions agree with TRBD2. This CDR3 region has 14 residues. The junction had 7 bases not matched to a gene; V was cut back by 6 bases and J by 9 bases. CDR1 and CDR2 from the germline V gene are SEHNR and FQNEAQ (reference sequence). The CDR3 protein is CASRIAGGPGEQFF. The CDR3, as DNA: TGTGCCAGCAGGATAGCGGGGGGGCCCGGTGAGCAGTTCTTC.

This rearrangement joins TRBV7-8 to TRBJ2-2, with no clear D. CDR1 and CDR2 (germline): SGHVS, FQNEAQ. The CDR3 has 14 residues. V lost 1 base, J lost 1 base, and 4 bases lay in between. CDR3 coding DNA: TGTGCCAGCAGCTTAGGACAGAACACCGGGGAGCTGTTTTTT. This translates into CASSLGQNTGELFF.

Comments on this clone: Other DNA sequences in this sample translate to the same CDR3. This chain connects TRBV11-3 to TRBJ1-1, with D perhaps TRBD1 (5 bases). V was clipped by 1 base and J by 1 base, with 10 bases between them. The germline gives CDR1 SGHNT, CDR2 YENEEA. The CDR3 has 15 amino acids. The CDR3 sequence: CASSLGQGWNTEAFF. CDR3 DNA: TGTGCCAGCAGCTTAGGGCAGGGTTGGAACACTGAAGCTTTCTTT.

This chain links TRBV6-2 or TRBV6-3 with TRBJ1-5, with 7 bases that match TRBD1. The CDR3 has 16 residues. The V segment lost 5 bases and the J segment 0 bases; nucleotides outside the gene matches: 7. In germline, CDR1 is MNHEY, CDR2 SVGEGT. The CDR3 reads CASSPGTDYSNQPQHF. Written as DNA, the CDR3 is TGTGCCAGCAGTCCCGGGACAGATTATAGCAATCAGCCCCAGCATTTT.